A selection of T cell receptor beta chains follows, all from one sample in a study of T cell repertoires in cytomegalovirus infection. Their antigen targets remain unknown. TCRdb passed the reads through MiXCR, listing each CDR3 protein once. This sample yields 700,000 to 900,000 distinct CDR3 sequences, of which approximately 32% are seen a single time; 10% to 15% belongs to the top ten. This specimen was cultured CD8+ T cells from PBMCs, taken from culture after CMV antigen stimulation. The origin of the receptors is a human donor in good health (CMV status not recorded). Some clones in this sample may be carry-over from other donors' samples. Each CDR3 is given with its conserved first and last residue. The D gene is left open where the match is weak. Clone size is given for some rows only: seen once, a few or many times, or a class if the clone is expanded.

length	V	D	J	size	DNA	CDR3
14	TRBV12-3/TRBV12-4	TRBD1	TRBJ1-1	NA	TGTGCCAGCAGTTTAGTAGGACAGGGCACTGAAGCTTTCTTT	CASSLVGQGTEAFF
15	TRBV7-2	TRBD1	TRBJ1-4	NA	TGTGCCAGCAGCTTGGGGAGACAGGGGTATGAAAAACTGTTTTTT	CASSLGRQGYEKLFF
17	TRBV6-4	TRBD1	TRBJ1-2	NA	TGTGCCATCGAATCCCGGGACAGGGGATCCGATAACTATGGCTACACCTTC	CAIESRDRGSDNYGYTF
14	TRBV28	NA	TRBJ2-3	NA	TGTGCCAGCAGCCGCCCTTGGGGGACAGATACGCAGTATTTT	CASSRPWGTDTQYF
16	TRBV7-8	TRBD2	TRBJ2-1	many	TGTGCCAGCAGCTCTGCCACTAGCGGGAGGAGTCTCGAGCAGTTCTTC	CASSSATSGRSLEQFF
14	TRBV5-8	NA	TRBJ1-1	NA	TGTGCCAGCAGCGGATCCCGGGGCAGGTTATTAGCTTTCTTT	CASSGSRGRLLAFF
14	TRBV6-1	TRBD2	TRBJ2-1	NA	TGTGCCAGCAGTGACGGGACTAGGCCCAATGAGCAGTTCTTC	CASSDGTRPNEQFF
15	TRBV7-6	TRBD2	TRBJ2-3	few	TGTGCCAGCAGAAGCGGGGGGCTGAGCACAGATACGCAGTATTTT	CASRSGGLSTDTQYF
15	TRBV7-8	NA	TRBJ2-2	many	TGTGCCAGCAGCTTAGGGGCGTCGAACACCGGGGAGCTGTTTTTT	CASSLGASNTGELFF
17	TRBV6-5	TRBD1	TRBJ2-2	once	TGTGCCAGCAGTCGCAACCTGGGACAGGACTACACCGGGGAGCTGTTTTTT	CASSRNLGQDYTGELFF
17	TRBV2	NA	TRBJ2-3	NA	TGTGCCACCCAAAGGACCGGGGCTTCTCTTCGCACAGATACGCAGTATTTT	CATQRTGASLRTDTQYF
15	TRBV14	NA	TRBJ1-4	NA	TGTGCCAGCAGCCTCCGGAAAGCCACTAATGAAAAACTGTTTTTT	CASSLRKATNEKLFF
15	TRBV10-3	NA	TRBJ1-3	few	TGTGCCATCAGTACCCAGGGAGTCGTTGGAAACACCATATATTTT	CAISTQGVVGNTIYF
17	TRBV25-1	NA	TRBJ1-2	NA	TGTGCCAGCAGGGGGGTCCAGGTGGGGGTGAAAAACTATGGCTACACCTTC	CASRGVQVGVKNYGYTF
14	TRBV20-1	NA	TRBJ2-5	NA	TGCAGTGCTAGAGAACGCCCCAGCGAGGAGACCCAGTACTTC	CSARERPSEETQYF
14	TRBV7-3	NA	TRBJ2-3	NA	TGTGCCAGCAGCTTAACTGGACCCGGGGATACGCAGTATTTT	CASSLTGPGDTQYF
16	TRBV5-1	NA	TRBJ1-1	few	TGCGCCAGCAGCTTGGTGCAGGGGAATCCTTATACTGAAGCTTTCTTT	CASSLVQGNPYTEAFF
13	TRBV29-1	NA	TRBJ2-6	few	TGCAGCGCACGGACAGCTGGGGCCAACGTCCTGACTTTC	CSARTAGANVLTF
16	TRBV7-9	TRBD2	TRBJ2-1	NA	TGTGCCAGCAGCCATACTGGGTCTAGCGGGGGTAATGGGCAGTTCTTC	CASSHTGSSGGNGQFF
13	TRBV4-1	NA	TRBJ1-2	NA	TGCGCCAGCAGCCACCGTGACCCAGGGATCTTCACCTTC	CASSHRDPGIFTF
15	TRBV7-6	TRBD1	TRBJ2-7	few	TGTGACAGCAGGACCTCCCACGGGACAGAATACGAGCAGTACTTC	CDSRTSHGTEYEQYF
13	TRBV7-9	NA	TRBJ1-1	NA	TGTGCCAGCAGCCCCAGGACAGAACTTGAAGCTTTCTTT	CASSPRTELEAFF
19	TRBV7-9	TRBD2	TRBJ2-3	few	TGTGCCAGCAGCACCCAACCGAGACTAGCGGGGACTAGCACAGATACGCAGTATTTT	CASSTQPRLAGTSTDTQYF
17	TRBV6-1	NA	TRBJ2-7	few	TGTGCCAGCAGTGAAGGAAGGCACCGACAGGAGCTTTACGAGCAGTACTTC	CASSEGRHRQELYEQYF
14	TRBV10-3	NA	TRBJ1-2	NA	TGTGCCATCAGTGAGGGGGCAACGGGCTATGGCTACACCTTC	CAISEGATGYGYTF
13	TRBV19	NA	TRBJ1-5	few	TGTGCCAGTATGAATCTGGGCGGTAAGCCCCAGCATTTT	CASMNLGGKPQHF
17	TRBV3-1	TRBD1	TRBJ2-6	NA	TGTGCCAGCAGCCCGAGTGAAGGGGGCCATGGGGCCAACGTCCTGACTTTC	CASSPSEGGHGANVLTF
19	TRBV7-6	TRBD1	TRBJ2-3	NA	TGTGCCAGCAGCCGGATCCGGGCTAAACAGGGGACAAGTATAGATACGCAGTATTTT	CASSRIRAKQGTSIDTQYF
15	TRBV6-1	TRBD1	TRBJ1-1	many	TGTGCCAGCAGTGACCGGACAGGGTGGGACACTGAAGCTTTCTTT	CASSDRTGWDTEAFF
16	TRBV6-1	NA	TRBJ1-2	few	TGTGCCAGCAGTGGACAGGTTGTACGCCAAATGAGTGGCTACACCTTC	CASSGQVVRQMSGYTF
15	TRBV7-8	NA	TRBJ1-5	many	TGTGCCAGCAGCTCCCCCGGTGGTCAAGATCAGCCCCAGCATTTT	CASSSPGGQDQPQHF
11	TRBV10-2	NA	TRBJ1-1	NA	TGCGCCAGCAGTGAGGTTTCAGAAGCTTTCTTT	CASSEVSEAFF
14	TRBV19	NA	TRBJ1-1	NA	TGTGCCAGTAGTTTGGGACGGAGAAACACTGAAGCTTTCTTT	CASSLGRRNTEAFF
13	TRBV6-1	NA	TRBJ1-2	NA	TGTGCCAGCAGTGAACTGGGCTCAAGAGGCTACACCTTC	CASSELGSRGYTF
15	TRBV7-6	NA	TRBJ2-5	few	TGTGCCAGCAACCCCCTCGGGGATTACCAAGAGACCCAGTACTTC	CASNPLGDYQETQYF
15	TRBV12-5	NA	TRBJ1-3	few	TGTGCTAGTGGTTTGGAATACAGCCTCAAGGACACCATATATTTT	CASGLEYSLKDTIYF
13	TRBV6-1	NA	TRBJ1-1	NA	TGTGCCAGCAGACGTACGTCGAACACTGAAGCTTTCTTT	CASRRTSNTEAFF
12	TRBV15	NA	TRBJ1-4	NA	TGTGCCACCAGGGGGCGGAATGAAAAACTGTTTTTT	CATRGRNEKLFF
16	TRBV27	TRBD1	TRBJ2-3	NA	TGTGCCAGCAGTTTCGGGACAGGGGCATTCGTTGATACGCAGTATTTT	CASSFGTGAFVDTQYF
16	TRBV7-6	TRBD2	TRBJ2-3	many	TGTGCCAGCAGCTTATATGCGGGGGGCCTCACAGATACGCAGTATTTT	CASSLYAGGLTDTQYF
14	TRBV12-3/TRBV12-4	NA	TRBJ1-3	NA	TGTGCCAGCAACATTCCCAGCTCTGGAAACACCATATATTTT	CASNIPSSGNTIYF
11	TRBV11-1	NA	TRBJ1-2	NA	TGTGCCAGCAGCGAAATCTATGGCTACACCTTC	CASSEIYGYTF
15	TRBV5-6	TRBD2	TRBJ2-1	few	TGTGCCGGCAGCTTGGGTGGGGGGGCCTACAATGAGCAGTTCTTC	CAGSLGGGAYNEQFF
18	TRBV18	TRBD2	TRBJ2-1	NA	TGTGCCAGCTCACCGGGCCTAGCGGGGGGTGACTCCTACAATGAGCAGTTCTTC	CASSPGLAGGDSYNEQFF
15	TRBV4-3	TRBD1	TRBJ1-2	NA	TGCGCCAGCAGCCGCACGACAGGGGACAGTCGCGGCTACACCTTC	CASSRTTGDSRGYTF
18	TRBV7-6	TRBD2	TRBJ2-1	many	TGTGCCAGCAGCTCCCCTAGCGGGGGGGCCGGGCATCGTGGGGAGCAGTTCTTC	CASSSPSGGAGHRGEQFF
16	TRBV7-9	NA	TRBJ2-6	few	TGTGCCAGCAGCTGGACACGGATCTCTGGGGCCAACGTCCTGACTTTC	CASSWTRISGANVLTF
18	TRBV14	NA	TRBJ2-2	few	TGTGCCAGCAGCCAAGCAAAGGGGCGGGACGCGAACACCGGGGAGCTGTTTTTT	CASSQAKGRDANTGELFF
14	TRBV7-9	NA	TRBJ2-7	few	TGTGCCAGCAGCTTGTTGGGTCCGATTTACGAGCAGTACTTC	CASSLLGPIYEQYF
15	TRBV27	NA	TRBJ1-1	NA	TGTGCCAGCAGTCCGGTTGGAGGGGGAGACACTGAAGCTTTCTTT	CASSPVGGGDTEAFF